This T cell receptor beta chain was identified in a study of T cells in women clearing cervical HPV infection. About the research overall: For cases, blood was sampled a median 149 days after lesion detection, interquartile range roughly 80 to 200 days. Study results and caveats: Repertoire richness, not evenness, was significantly elevated in CIN3+ cases versus controls.

To note about this clone: Its specificity is not known. The read halts 3 residues ahead of the CDR3 end, with the missing end drawn from the germline J gene.

Assay used: immunoSEQ multiplex PCR; TCRdb lists only in-frame clones, some missing. The sample has 25,000 to 35,000 clones. Germline V gene data show CDR1 as LNHDA and CDR2 as SQIVND (reference sequence). The CDR3 runs to 15 residues. This receptor was obtained from a woman between 18 and 70 years old with a cervical HPV16 infection that either progressed to CIN3+ or cleared (not recorded which). Sequences were obtained from blood buffy coat. The rearrangement uses TRBV19 and TRBJ1-2; 8 bases are a match to TRBD1. The DNA read from the CDR3 is TGTGCCAGTAGTGATCCAGGGGGCGCGGCAGATACC. Its protein is CASSDPGGAADT. From start to end, the CDR3 is CASSDPGGAADTYTF.